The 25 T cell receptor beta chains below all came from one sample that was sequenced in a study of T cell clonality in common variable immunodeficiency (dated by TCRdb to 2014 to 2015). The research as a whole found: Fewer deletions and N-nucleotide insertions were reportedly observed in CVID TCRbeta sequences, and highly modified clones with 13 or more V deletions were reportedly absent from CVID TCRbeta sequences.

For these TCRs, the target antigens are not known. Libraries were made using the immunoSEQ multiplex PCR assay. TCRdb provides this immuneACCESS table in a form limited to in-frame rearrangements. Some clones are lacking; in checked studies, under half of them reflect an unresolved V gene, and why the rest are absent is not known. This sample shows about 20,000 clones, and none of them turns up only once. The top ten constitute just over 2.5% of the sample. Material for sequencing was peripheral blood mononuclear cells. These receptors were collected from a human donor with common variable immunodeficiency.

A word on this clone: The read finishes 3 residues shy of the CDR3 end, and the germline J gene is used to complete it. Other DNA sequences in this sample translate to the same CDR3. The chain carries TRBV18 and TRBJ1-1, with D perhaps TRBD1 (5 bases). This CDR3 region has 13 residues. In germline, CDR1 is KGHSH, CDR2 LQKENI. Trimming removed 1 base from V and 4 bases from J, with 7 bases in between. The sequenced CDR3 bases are TGTGCCAGCTCACCACTGGGGGGCACTGAA. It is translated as CASSPLGGTE. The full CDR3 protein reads CASSPLGGTEAFF. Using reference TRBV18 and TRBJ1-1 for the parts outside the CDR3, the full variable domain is NAGVMQNPRHLVRRRGQEARLRCSPMKGHSHVYWYRQLPEEGLKFMVYLQKENIIDESGMPKERFSAEFPKEGPSILRIQQVVRGDSAAYFCASSPLGGTEAFFGQGTRLTVV.

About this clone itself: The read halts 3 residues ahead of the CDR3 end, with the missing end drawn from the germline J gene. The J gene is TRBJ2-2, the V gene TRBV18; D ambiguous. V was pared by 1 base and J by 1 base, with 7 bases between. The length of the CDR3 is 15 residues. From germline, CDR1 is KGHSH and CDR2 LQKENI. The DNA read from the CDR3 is TGTGCCAGCTCACCACTTCAGAGGAACACCGGGGAG. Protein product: CASSPLQRNTGE. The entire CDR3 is CASSPLQRNTGELFF. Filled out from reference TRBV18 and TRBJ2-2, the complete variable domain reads NAGVMQNPRHLVRRRGQEARLRCSPMKGHSHVYWYRQLPEEGLKFMVYLQKENIIDESGMPKERFSAEFPKEGPSILRIQQVVRGDSAAYFCASSPLQRNTGELFFGEGSRLTVL.

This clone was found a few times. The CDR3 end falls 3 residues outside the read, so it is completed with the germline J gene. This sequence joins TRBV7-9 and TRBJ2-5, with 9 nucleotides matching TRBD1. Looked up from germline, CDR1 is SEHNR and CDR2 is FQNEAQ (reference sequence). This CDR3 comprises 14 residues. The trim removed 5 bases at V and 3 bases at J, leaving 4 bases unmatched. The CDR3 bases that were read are TGTGCCAGCAGCACCCGGGACAGGGAAGAGACC. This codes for CASSTRDREET. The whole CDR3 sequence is CASSTRDREETQYF. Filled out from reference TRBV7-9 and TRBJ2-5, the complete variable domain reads DTGVSQNPRHKITKRGQNVTFRCDPISEHNRLYWYRQTLGQGPEFLTYFQNEAQLEKSRLLSDRFSAERPKGSFSTLEIQRTEQGDSAMYLCASSTRDREETQYFGPGTRLLVL.

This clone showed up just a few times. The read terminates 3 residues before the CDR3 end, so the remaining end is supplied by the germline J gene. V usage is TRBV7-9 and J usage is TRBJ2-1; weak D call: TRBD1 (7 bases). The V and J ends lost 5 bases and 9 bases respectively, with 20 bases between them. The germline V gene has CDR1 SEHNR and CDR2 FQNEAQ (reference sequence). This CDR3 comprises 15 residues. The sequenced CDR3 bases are TGTGCCAGCAGCACCCTGCAGGGGGGAGCGGCTGAG. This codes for CASSTLQGGAAE. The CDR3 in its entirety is CASSTLQGGAAEQFF.

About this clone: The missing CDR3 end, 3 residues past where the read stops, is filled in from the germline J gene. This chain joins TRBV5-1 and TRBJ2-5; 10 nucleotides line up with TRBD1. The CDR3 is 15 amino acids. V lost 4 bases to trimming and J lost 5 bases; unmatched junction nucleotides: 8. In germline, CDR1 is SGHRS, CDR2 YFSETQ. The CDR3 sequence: CASSPDRGLKETQYF. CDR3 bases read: TGCGCCAGCAGCCCGGACAGGGGGTTAAAGGAGACC.

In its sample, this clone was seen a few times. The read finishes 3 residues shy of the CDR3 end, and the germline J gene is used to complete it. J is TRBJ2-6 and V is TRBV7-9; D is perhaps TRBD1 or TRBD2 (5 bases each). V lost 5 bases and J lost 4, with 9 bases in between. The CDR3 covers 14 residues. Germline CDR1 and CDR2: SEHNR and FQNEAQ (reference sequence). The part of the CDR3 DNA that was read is TGTGCCAGCAGCCCAGAGGGGGGGGCCAACGTC. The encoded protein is CASSPEGGANV. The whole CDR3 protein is CASSPEGGANVLTF.

The sequenced CDR3 bases are TGTGCCAGCTCACTGTCAGAGAACACTGAA. Amino acids: CASSLSENTE. The whole CDR3 sequence is CASSLSENTEAFF. The chain combines TRBV18 with TRBJ1-1; D ambiguous. With the read ending 3 residues before the CDR3 end, the germline J gene is used to fill in that end. V was clipped by 4 bases and J by 1 base, with 7 bases between them. The germline V gene encodes CDR1 KGHSH and CDR2 LQKENI. CDR3 length equals 13 residues.

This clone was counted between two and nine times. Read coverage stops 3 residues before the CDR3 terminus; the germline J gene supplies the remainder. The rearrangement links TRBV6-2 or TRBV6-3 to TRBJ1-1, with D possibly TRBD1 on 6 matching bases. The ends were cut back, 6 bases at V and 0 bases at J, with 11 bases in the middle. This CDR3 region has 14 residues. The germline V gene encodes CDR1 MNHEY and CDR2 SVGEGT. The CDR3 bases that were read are TGTGCCAGCAGGATAGGACAGATGAACACTGAA. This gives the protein CASRIGQMNTE. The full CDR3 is CASRIGQMNTEAFF.

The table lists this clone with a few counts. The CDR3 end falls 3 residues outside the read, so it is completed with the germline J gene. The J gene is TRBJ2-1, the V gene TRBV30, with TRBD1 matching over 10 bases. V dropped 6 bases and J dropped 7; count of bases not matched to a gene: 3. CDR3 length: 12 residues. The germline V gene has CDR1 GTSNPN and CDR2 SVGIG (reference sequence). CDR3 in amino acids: CACKGQGNEQFF. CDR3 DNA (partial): TGTGCCTGTAAGGGACAGGGGAATGAG. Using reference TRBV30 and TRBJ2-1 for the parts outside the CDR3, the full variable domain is SQTIHQWPATLVQPVGSPLSLECTVEGTSNPNLYWYRQAAGRGLQLLFYSVGIGQISSEVPQNLSASRPQDRQFILSSKKLLLSDSGFYLCACKGQGNEQFFGPGTRLTVL.

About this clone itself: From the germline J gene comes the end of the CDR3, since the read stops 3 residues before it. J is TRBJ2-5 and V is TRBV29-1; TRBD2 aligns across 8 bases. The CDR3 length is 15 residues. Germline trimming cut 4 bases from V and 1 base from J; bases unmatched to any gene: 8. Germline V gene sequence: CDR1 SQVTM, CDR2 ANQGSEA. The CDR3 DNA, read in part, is TGCAGCGTTGGCGATACTAGCGGAGTCCAAGAGACC. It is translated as CSVGDTSGVQET. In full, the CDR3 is CSVGDTSGVQETQYF. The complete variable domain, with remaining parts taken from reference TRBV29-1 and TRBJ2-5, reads SAVISQKPSRDICQRGTSLTIQCQVDSQVTMMFWYRQQPGQSLTLIATANQGSEATYESGFVIDKFPISRPNLTFSTLTVSNMSPEDSSIYLCSVGDTSGVQETQYFGPGTRLLVL.

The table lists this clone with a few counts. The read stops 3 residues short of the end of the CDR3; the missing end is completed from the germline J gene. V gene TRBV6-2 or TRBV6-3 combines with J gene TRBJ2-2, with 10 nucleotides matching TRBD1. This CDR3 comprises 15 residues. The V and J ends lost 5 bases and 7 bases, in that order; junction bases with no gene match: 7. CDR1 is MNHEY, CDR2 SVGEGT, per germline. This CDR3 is CASSNGQGEVGELFF. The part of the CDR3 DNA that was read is TGTGCCAGCAGTAACGGACAGGGGGAGGTCGGGGAG.

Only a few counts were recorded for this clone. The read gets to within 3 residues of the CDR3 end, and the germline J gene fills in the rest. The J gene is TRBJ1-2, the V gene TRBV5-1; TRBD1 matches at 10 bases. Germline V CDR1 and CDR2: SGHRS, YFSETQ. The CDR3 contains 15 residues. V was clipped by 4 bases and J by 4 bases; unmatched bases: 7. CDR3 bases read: TGCGCCAGCAGCCAGTGGACAGGGGGTAGCTATGGC. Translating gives CASSQWTGGSYG. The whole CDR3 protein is CASSQWTGGSYGYTF.

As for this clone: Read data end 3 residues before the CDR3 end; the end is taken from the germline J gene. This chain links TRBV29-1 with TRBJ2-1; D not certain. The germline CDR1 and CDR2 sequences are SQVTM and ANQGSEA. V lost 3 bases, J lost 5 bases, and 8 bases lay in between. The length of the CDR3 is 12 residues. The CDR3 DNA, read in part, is TGCAGCGTTGATGAACAAGACAATGAG. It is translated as CSVDEQDNE. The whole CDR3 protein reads CSVDEQDNEQFF.

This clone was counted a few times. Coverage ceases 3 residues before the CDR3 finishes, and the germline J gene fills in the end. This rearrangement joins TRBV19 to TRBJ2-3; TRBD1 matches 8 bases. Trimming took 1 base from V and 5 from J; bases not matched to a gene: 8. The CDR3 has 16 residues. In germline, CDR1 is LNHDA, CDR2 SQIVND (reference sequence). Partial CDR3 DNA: TGTGCCAGTAGTATAGCTGGACAGGGTCGTGTAGATACG. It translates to CASSIAGQGRVDT. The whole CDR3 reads CASSIAGQGRVDTQYF.

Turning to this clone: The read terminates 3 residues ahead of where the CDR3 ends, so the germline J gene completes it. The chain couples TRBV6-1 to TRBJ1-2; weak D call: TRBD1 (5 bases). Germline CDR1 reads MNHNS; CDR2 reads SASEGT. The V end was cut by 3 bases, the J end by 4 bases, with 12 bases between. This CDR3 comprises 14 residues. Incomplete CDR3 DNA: TGTGCCAGCAGTGAGGCGGGGGGGAGCTATGGC. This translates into CASSEAGGSYG. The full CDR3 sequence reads CASSEAGGSYGYTF.

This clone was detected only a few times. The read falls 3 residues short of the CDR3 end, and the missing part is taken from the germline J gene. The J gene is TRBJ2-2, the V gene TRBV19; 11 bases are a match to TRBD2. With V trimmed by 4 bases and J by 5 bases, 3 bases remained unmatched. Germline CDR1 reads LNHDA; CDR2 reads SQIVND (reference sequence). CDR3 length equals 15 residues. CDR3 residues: CASSRLAGWTGELFF. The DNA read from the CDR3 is TGTGCCAGTAGTAGACTAGCGGGATGGACCGGGGAG.

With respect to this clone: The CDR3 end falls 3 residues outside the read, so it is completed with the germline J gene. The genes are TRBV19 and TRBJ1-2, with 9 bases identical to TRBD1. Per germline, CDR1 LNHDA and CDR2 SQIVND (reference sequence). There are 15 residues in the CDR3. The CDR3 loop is CASTLPGQGSLGYTF. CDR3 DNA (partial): TGTGCCAGTACCCTACCTGGACAGGGGAGCTTGGGC. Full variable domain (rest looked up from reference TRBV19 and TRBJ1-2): DGGITQSPKYLFRKEGQNVTLSCEQNLNHDAMYWYRQDPGQGLRLIYYSQIVNDFQKGDIAEGYSVSREKKESFPLTVTSAQKNPTAFYLCASTLPGQGSLGYTFGSGTRLTVV.

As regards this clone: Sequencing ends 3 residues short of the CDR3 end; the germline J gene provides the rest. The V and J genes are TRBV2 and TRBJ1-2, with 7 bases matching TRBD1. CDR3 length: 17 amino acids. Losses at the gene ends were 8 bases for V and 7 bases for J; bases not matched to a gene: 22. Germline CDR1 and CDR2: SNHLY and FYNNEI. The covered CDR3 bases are TGTGCCAGCCGAAGTGCCCTTTTGACAGGGAATTTGGGTGGC. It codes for CASRSALLTGNLGG. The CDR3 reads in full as CASRSALLTGNLGGYTF.

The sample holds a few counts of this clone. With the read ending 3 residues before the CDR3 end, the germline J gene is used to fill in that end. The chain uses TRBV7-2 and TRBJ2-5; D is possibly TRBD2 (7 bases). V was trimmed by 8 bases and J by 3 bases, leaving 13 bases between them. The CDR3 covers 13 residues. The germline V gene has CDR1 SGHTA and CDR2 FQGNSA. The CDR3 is CASGGGPKETQYF. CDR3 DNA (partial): TGTGCCAGCGGGGGGGGCCCTAAAGAGACC.

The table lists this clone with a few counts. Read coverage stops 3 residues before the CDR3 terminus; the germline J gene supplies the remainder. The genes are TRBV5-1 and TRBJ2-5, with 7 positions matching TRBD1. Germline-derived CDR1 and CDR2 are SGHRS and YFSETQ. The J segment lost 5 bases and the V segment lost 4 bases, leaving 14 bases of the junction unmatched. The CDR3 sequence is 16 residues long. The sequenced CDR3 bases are TGCGCCAGCAGCACGACAGGGTTAGGTGGTTCGGAGACC. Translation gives CASSTTGLGGSET. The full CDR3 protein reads CASSTTGLGGSETQYF.

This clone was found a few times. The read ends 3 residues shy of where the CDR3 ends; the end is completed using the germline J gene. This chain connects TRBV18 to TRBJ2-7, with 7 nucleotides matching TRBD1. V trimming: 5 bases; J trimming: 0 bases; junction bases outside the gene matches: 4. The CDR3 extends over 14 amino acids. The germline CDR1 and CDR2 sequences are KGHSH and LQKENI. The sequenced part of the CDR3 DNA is TGTGCCAGCTCAGTGACAGGGATCTCCTACGAG. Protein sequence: CASSVTGISYE. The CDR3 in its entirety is CASSVTGISYEQYF.

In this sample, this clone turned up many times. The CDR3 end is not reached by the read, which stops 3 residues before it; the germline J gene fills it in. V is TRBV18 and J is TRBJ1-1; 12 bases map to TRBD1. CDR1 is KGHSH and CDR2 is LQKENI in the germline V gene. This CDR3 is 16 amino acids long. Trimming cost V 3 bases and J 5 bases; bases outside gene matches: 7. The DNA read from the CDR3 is TGTGCCAGCTCACCCCAGGGACAGGGGGCGAAAACTGAA. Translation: CASSPQGQGAKTE. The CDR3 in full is CASSPQGQGAKTEAFF.

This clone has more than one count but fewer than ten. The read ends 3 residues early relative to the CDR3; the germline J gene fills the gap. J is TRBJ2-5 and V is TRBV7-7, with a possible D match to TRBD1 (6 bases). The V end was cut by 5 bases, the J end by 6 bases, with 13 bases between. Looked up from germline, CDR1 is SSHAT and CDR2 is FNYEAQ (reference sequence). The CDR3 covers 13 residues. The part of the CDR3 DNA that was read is TGTGCCAGCAGCATCGGGGACATCCAGACC. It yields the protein CASSIGDIQT. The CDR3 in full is CASSIGDIQTQYF.

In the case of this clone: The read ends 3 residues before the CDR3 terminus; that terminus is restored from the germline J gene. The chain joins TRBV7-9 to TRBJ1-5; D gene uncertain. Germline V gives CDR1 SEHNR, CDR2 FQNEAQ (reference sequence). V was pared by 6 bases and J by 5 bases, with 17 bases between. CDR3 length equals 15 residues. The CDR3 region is CASSYGTPGHQPQHF. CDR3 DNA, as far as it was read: TGTGCCAGCAGTTATGGCACGCCTGGCCATCAGCCC.

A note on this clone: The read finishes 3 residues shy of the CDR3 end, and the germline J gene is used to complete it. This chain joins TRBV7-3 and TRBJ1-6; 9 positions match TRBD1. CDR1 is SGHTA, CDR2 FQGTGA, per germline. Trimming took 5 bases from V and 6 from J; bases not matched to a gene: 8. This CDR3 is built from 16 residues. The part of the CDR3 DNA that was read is TGTGCCAGCAGCGCCCACCGACAGGGGGGTAATTCACCC. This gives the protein CASSAHRQGGNSP. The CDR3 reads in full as CASSAHRQGGNSPLHF.